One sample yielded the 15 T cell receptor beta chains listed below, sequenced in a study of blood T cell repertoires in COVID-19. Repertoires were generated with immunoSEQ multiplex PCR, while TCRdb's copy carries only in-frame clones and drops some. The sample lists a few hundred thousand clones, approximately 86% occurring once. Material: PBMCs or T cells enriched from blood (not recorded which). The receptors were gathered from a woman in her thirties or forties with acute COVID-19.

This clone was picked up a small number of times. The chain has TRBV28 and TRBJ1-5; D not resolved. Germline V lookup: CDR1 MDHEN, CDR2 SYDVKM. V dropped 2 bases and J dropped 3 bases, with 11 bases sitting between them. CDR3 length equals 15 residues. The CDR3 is CASSLGVGYNQPQHF. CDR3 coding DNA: TGTGCCAGCAGTTTAGGAGTAGGTTACAATCAGCCCCAGCATTTT.

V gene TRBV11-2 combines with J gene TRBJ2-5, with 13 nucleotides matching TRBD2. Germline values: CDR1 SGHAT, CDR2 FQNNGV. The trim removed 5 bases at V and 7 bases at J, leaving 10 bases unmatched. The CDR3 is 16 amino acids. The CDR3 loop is CASSQSGLAGDPTQYF. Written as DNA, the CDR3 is TGTGCCAGCAGCCAGAGCGGACTAGCGGGAGACCCGACCCAGTACTTC.

This CDR3 is CASSLRGETTEAFF. The CDR3 DNA is TGTGCCAGCAGTTTAAGGGGCGAGACCACTGAAGCTTTCTTT. The genes are TRBV28 and TRBJ1-1, with TRBD1 as a possible D gene (5 bases). Germline V gene lookup returns CDR1 MDHEN and CDR2 SYDVKM. V lost 2 bases and J 4 bases, leaving 11 bases between the germline ends. This CDR3 has 14 residues.

The CDR3 loop is CASRRQDITDTQYF. DNA of the CDR3: TGTGCCAGCAGGAGACAGGATATCACAGATACGCAGTATTTT. This chain joins TRBV6-5 and TRBJ2-3; possibly TRBD1 for D (6 bases). The CDR3 runs to 14 residues. Germline lookup yields CDR1 MNHEY and CDR2 SVGAGI. The germline V and J ends were trimmed by 6 bases and 2 bases, with 12 bases remaining between them.

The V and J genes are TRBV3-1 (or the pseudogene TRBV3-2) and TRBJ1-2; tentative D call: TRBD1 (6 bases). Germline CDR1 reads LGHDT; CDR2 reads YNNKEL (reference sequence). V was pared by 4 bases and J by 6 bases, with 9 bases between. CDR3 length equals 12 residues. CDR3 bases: TGTGCCAGCAGCCTATGGACAGATGGCTACACCTTC. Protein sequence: CASSLWTDGYTF.

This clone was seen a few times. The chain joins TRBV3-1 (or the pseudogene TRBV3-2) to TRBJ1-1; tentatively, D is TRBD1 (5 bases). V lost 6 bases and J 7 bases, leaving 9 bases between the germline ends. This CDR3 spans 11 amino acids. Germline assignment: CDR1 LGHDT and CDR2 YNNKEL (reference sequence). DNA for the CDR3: TGTGCCAGCAGGGGAGGGGATGAAGCTTTCTTT. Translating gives CASRGGDEAFF.

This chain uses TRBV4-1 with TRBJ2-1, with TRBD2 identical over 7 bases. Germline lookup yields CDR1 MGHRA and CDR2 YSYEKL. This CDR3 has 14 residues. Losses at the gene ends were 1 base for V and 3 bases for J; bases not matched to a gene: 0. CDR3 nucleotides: TGCGCCAGCAGCCAAGGGACTAGCTACAATGAGCAGTTCTTC. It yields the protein CASSQGTSYNEQFF.

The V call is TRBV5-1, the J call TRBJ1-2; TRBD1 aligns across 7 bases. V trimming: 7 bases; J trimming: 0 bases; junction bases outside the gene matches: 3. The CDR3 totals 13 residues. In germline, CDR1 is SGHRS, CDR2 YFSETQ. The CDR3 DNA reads TGCGCCAGCCGGGACAGTCCTAACTATGGCTACACCTTC. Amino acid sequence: CASRDSPNYGYTF.

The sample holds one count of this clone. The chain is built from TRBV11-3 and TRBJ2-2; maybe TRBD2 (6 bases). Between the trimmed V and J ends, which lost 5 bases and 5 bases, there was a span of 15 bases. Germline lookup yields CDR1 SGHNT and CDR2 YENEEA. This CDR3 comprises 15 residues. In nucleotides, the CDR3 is TGTGCCAGCAGCCGAGAAGCGGGCCCGACCGGGGAGCTGTTTTTT. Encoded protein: CASSREAGPTGELFF.

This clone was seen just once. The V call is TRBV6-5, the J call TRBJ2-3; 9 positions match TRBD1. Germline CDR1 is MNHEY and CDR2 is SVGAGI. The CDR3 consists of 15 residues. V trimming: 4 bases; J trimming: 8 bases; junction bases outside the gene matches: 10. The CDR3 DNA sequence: TGTGCCAGCAGTTCCCAGGACAGGGGAAGGAGTACGCAGTATTTT. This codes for CASSSQDRGRSTQYF.

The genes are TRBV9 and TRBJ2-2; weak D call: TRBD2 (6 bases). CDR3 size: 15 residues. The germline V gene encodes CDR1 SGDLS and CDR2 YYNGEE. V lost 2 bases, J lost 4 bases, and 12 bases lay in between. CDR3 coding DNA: TGTGCCAGCAGCGTGGCGGGACGGGCCACCGGGGAGCTGTTTTTT. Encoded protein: CASSVAGRATGELFF.

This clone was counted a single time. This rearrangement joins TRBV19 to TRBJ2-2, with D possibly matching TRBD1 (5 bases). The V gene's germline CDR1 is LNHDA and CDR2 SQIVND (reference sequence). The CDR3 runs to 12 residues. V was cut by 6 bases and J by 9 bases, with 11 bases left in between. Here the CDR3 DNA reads TGTGCCAGTAGACAGGCCCCCCGGGAGCTGTTTTTT. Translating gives CASRQAPRELFF.

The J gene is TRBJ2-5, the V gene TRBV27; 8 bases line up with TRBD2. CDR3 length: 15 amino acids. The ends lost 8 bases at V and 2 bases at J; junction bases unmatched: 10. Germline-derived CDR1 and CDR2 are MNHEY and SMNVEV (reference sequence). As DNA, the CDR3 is TGTGCCAGCCGCCGGGGGGGTGGAGCTCAAGAGACCCAGTACTTC. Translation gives CASRRGGGAQETQYF.

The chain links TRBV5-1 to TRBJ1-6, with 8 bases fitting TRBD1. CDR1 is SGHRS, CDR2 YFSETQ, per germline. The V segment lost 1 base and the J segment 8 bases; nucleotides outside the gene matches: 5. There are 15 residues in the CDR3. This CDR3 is CASSLLTGGDSPLHF. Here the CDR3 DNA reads TGCGCCAGCAGCTTGTTAACAGGGGGAGATTCACCCCTCCACTTT.

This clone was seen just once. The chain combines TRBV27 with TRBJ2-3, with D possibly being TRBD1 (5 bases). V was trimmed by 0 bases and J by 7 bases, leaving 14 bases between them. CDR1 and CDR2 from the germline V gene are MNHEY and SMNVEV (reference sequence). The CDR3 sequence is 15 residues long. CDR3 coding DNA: TGTGCCAGCAGTTTATCCTTGACAGTTAGAAATACGCAGTATTTT. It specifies CASSLSLTVRNTQYF.